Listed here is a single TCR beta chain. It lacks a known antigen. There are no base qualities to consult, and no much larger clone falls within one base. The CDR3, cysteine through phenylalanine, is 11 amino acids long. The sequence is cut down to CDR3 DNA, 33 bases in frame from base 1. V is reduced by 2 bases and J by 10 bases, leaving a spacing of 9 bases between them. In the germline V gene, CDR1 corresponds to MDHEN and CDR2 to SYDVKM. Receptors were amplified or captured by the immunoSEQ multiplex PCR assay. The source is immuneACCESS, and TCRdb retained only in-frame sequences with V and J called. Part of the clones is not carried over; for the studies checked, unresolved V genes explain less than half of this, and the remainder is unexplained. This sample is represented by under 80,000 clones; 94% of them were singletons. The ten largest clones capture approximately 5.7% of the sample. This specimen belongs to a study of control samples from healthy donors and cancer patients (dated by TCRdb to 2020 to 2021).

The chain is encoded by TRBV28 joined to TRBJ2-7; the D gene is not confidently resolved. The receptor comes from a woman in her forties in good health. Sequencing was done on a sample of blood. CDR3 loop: CASSLGLRQYF. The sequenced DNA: TGTGCCAGCAGTTTAGGGTTGCGCCAGTACTTC.